This TCR beta chain is from a study of memory CD4+ T cells and cytomegalovirus serostatus. At the level of the study: Donors were healthy Belgian adults, fewer than ten CMV seropositive and around 24 seronegative. Study conclusions and caveats: A US-trained random forest predicted CMV serostatus with median AUC around 0.9. About 40% of the roughly 160 known CMV-associated TCRbeta sequences appeared in CD4+ memory.

Looked up from germline, CDR1 is SNHLY and CDR2 is FYNNEI. The CDR3 loop spans 13 amino acids. The V and J ends lost 5 bases and 4 bases respectively, with 10 bases between them. The sort gate was single viable CD3+CD4+CD8-CD45RO+ cells for memory CD4+ T cells. Serum IgG to CMV pp150, pp28, p38 and p52 defined serostatus. About this clone itself: Its antigen is not identified.

Clones were read by immunoSEQ multiplex PCR, and TCRdb kept only the in-frame ones, dropping some. Of about 56,000 clones listed, about 68% are singletons. The chain has TRBV2 and TRBJ2-3; possible D gene TRBD1, 6 bases. The specimen sequenced was memory CD4+ T cells from blood. The receptor's source is an adult in good health and CMV-seropositive. CDR3 nucleotides: TGTGCCAGCAGTTTCCAGGGGCCAGATACGCAGTATTTT. This gives the protein CASSFQGPDTQYF.